The next 29 T cell receptor beta chains were all read from a single sample in a study of blood T cells in healthy people across ages. Primed by a sample-barcoded 5' primer and a J-beta primer mix, a second PCR proceeded for about 6 to 12 cycles. TCRdb fed the 5' RACE reads into MiXCR, producing one record per CDR3 protein. The data contain around 990,000 distinct CDR3 sequences, 30% to 40% of them singletons. The sequenced sample was blood. These receptors all come from a man aged 18 to 30 in good health.

This clonotype was counted between two and nine times. The CDR3 loop is CAISVTAMGTEAFF. The CDR3 DNA sequence: TGTGCCATCAGTGTTACGGCTATGGGGACTGAAGCTTTCTTT. The chain joins TRBV10-3 to TRBJ1-1, with D unresolved. V lost 4 bases and J 5 bases, leaving 14 bases between the germline ends. The germline gives CDR1 ENHRY, CDR2 SYGVKD. There are 14 residues in the CDR3.

This clonotype was observed at least ten times. This rearrangement joins TRBV5-1 to TRBJ1-2; no definite D call. Germline loops: CDR1 SGHRS, CDR2 YFSETQ. This CDR3 has 16 residues. V was clipped by 0 bases and J by 0 bases, with 12 bases between them. This chain's CDR3 is CASSLDGTSTNYGYTF. The CDR3 DNA reads as TGCGCCAGCAGCTTGGACGGAACCTCTACTAACTATGGCTACACCTTC. Filled out from reference TRBV5-1 and TRBJ1-2, the complete variable domain reads KAGVTQTPRYLIKTRGQQVTLSCSPISGHRSVSWYQQTPGQGLQFLFEYFSETQRNKGNFPGRFSGRQFSNSRSEMNVSTLELGDSALYLCASSLDGTSTNYGYTFGSGTRLTVV.

V gene TRBV12-3 or TRBV12-4 combines with J gene TRBJ2-2; no reliable D call. CDR3 length: 11 amino acids. Trimming left V 9 bases short and J 6 bases short, with 8 bases between. The CDR3 sequence is CASTTAGELFF. CDR3 DNA: TGTGCCAGTACCACGGCCGGGGAGCTGTTTTTT.

The chain carries TRBV7-2 and TRBJ1-6, with 7 bases identical to TRBD1. CDR3 length: 15 amino acids. J gave up 10 bases and V 0 bases, and 6 bases lay outside the gene matches. Germline V gene data show CDR1 as SGHTA and CDR2 as FQGNSA. The CDR3 DNA follows: TGTGCCAGCAGCTTAGCGATGGCAGGGGGATCACCCCTCCACTTT. Residues: CASSLAMAGGSPLHF.

The sample holds one count of this clonotype. A much larger clone is a single base away; this may be a read error. The rearrangement links TRBV3-1 to TRBJ2-7, with 7 bases lining up with TRBD1. After removal of 4 bases from V and 9 bases from J, the junction contained 6 bases not matched to a gene. CDR1 is LGHDT, CDR2 YNNKEL, per germline (reference sequence). The CDR3 consists of 12 residues. CDR3 residues: CASSPRQGRQYF. The CDR3 coding sequence is TGTGCCAGCAGCCCTCGACAGGGTCGGCAGTACTTC.

This clonotype has more than one count but fewer than ten. The chain combines TRBV9 with TRBJ1-4; 7 bases are shared with TRBD1. Looked up from germline, CDR1 is SGDLS and CDR2 is YYNGEE. CDR3 length: 13 residues. Trimming took 3 bases from V and 7 from J; bases not matched to a gene: 3. The CDR3 nucleotides are TGTGCCAGCAGCGCAGGGGGGGCTGAAAAACTGTTTTTT. Protein product: CASSAGGAEKLFF.

The rearrangement uses TRBV7-2 and TRBJ1-1, with D maybe TRBD1 (5 bases). V dropped 6 bases and J dropped 1 base, with 12 bases sitting between them. Germline lookup yields CDR1 SGHTA and CDR2 FQGNSA. The CDR3 totals 14 residues. The CDR3 protein is CASSSGSENTEAFF. The CDR3 DNA sequence: TGTGCCAGCAGTTCAGGGAGTGAGAACACTGAAGCTTTCTTT.

The rearrangement joins TRBV29-1 to TRBJ1-2, with D hard to call. V gave up 6 bases and J gave up 3 bases, with 5 bases separating them. The CDR3 runs to 10 residues. Germline lookup yields CDR1 SQVTM and CDR2 ANQGSEA. The DNA for the CDR3 is TGCAGCGTGAACGACTATGGCTACACCTTC. It encodes CSVNDYGYTF.

The chain has TRBV20-1 and TRBJ1-6; D is unclear. Trimming removed 5 bases from V and 14 bases from J, with 19 bases in between. The CDR3 is 13 residues long. In germline, CDR1 is DFQATT, CDR2 SNEGSKA (reference sequence). CDR3 loop: CSAPIPTDNALHF. The CDR3 DNA is TGCAGTGCTCCGATCCCGACCGATAATGCCCTCCACTTT.

This chain links TRBV19 with TRBJ2-2, with D possibly matching TRBD1 (6 bases). Trimming left V 2 bases short and J 0 bases short, with 10 bases between. CDR3 length equals 16 residues. Germline assignment: CDR1 LNHDA and CDR2 SQIVND (reference sequence). The CDR3 DNA follows: TGTGCCAGTAGTATAAATGGACAGCCGAACACCGGGGAGCTGTTTTTT. Translation: CASSINGQPNTGELFF. Using reference TRBV19 and TRBJ2-2 for the parts outside the CDR3, the full variable domain is DGGITQSPKYLFRKEGQNVTLSCEQNLNHDAMYWYRQDPGQGLRLIYYSQIVNDFQKGDIAEGYSVSREKKESFPLTVTSAQKNPTAFYLCASSINGQPNTGELFFGEGSRLTVL.

The V gene is TRBV5-1, the J gene TRBJ2-7, with D hard to call. The CDR3 loop spans 14 amino acids. V dropped 0 bases and J dropped 2 bases, with 9 bases sitting between them. The germline gives CDR1 SGHRS, CDR2 YFSETQ. DNA of the CDR3: TGCGCCAGCAGCTTGGAGGCCAGACCCTACGAGCAGTACTTC. Translating it yields CASSLEARPYEQYF.

This clonotype was found a few times. This rearrangement joins TRBV20-1 to TRBJ2-3, with TRBD1 as a possible D gene (7 bases). There are 15 residues in the CDR3. V was cut by 3 bases and J by 1 base, with 14 bases left in between. Germline-derived CDR1 and CDR2 are DFQATT and SNEGSKA (reference sequence). CDR3 amino acids: CSARRTGGGTDTQYF. CDR3 DNA: TGCAGTGCTAGGCGGACAGGCGGGGGCACAGATACGCAGTATTTT.

A note on this clonotype: A much more abundant neighbour one base away suggests this may be a read error. The rearrangement joins TRBV4-2 to TRBJ2-1, with a possible D match to TRBD2 (5 bases). The CDR3 is 16 residues long. Germline-derived CDR1 and CDR2 are LGHNA and YNFKEQ. CDR3 amino acids: CAGSQGVGGAYNEQFF. CDR3 sequence (DNA): TGTGCCGGCAGCCAAGGAGTAGGAGGCGCCTACAATGAGCAGTTCTTC.

The table lists this clonotype with a few counts. The chain employs TRBV3-1 and TRBJ2-2; D is unresolved. The V end lost 1 base, the J end lost 6 bases, and 6 bases lay between the germline ends. This CDR3 spans 13 amino acids. CDR1 is LGHDT, CDR2 YNNKEL, per germline (reference sequence). For the CDR3, the DNA is TGTGCCAGCAGCCAAGGATCGCCCGGGGAGCTGTTTTTT. As protein: CASSQGSPGELFF.

This clonotype was picked up a small number of times. This chain links TRBV12-3 or TRBV12-4 with TRBJ2-7, with D possibly matching TRBD2 (6 bases). The CDR3 is made up of 14 amino acids. V lost 5 bases and J 3 bases, leaving 14 bases between the germline ends. The CDR3 coding sequence is TGTGCCAGCAGTGCCCGGGACTTTCACTACGAGCAGTACTTC. It codes for CASSARDFHYEQYF.

This clonotype was found a few times. The chain is built from TRBV6-2 or TRBV6-3 and TRBJ1-1, with 9 bases lining up with TRBD1. Looked up from germline, CDR1 is MNHEY and CDR2 is SVGEGT. The V segment lost 2 bases and the J segment 5 bases; nucleotides outside the gene matches: 24. The CDR3 totals 21 residues. As DNA, the CDR3 is TGTGCCAGCAGTTACATTAAATCTCAGAGGGACAGGGAACAAACGAGGACTGAAGCTTTCTTT. Amino acid sequence: CASSYIKSQRDREQTRTEAFF.

This clonotype was seen a handful of times. The chain links TRBV6-2 or TRBV6-3 to TRBJ2-7, with unresolved D. Trimming removed 3 bases at V and 3 bases at J, with 9 bases between. The CDR3 is 13 residues long. In germline, CDR1 is MNHEY, CDR2 SVGEGT. The CDR3: CASSYGPFYEQYF. The CDR3 DNA reads as TGTGCCAGCAGTTATGGGCCGTTCTACGAGCAGTACTTC.

The sample holds a few counts of this clonotype. This rearrangement joins TRBV20-1 to TRBJ2-7, with 8 bases identical to TRBD2. Losses at the gene ends were 8 bases for V and 7 bases for J; bases not matched to a gene: 13. The length of the CDR3 is 13 residues. Germline V gives CDR1 DFQATT, CDR2 SNEGSKA (reference sequence). DNA of the CDR3: TGCAGTCCCACTAGCGGACATGCGGATGAGCAGTACTTC. Its translation is CSPTSGHADEQYF.

V is TRBV5-1 and J is TRBJ1-1; D may be TRBD1 (6 bases). The V end was cut by 4 bases, the J end by 0 bases, with 16 bases between. The CDR3 is 16 amino acids. CDR1 is SGHRS and CDR2 is YFSETQ in the germline V gene. CDR3 sequence: CASSRGGPTMNTEAFF. CDR3 nucleotides: TGCGCCAGCAGCCGGGGGGGGCCTACCATGAACACTGAAGCTTTCTTT.

V gene TRBV6-2 or TRBV6-3 combines with J gene TRBJ2-2; TRBD2 matches 8 bases. The germline gives CDR1 MNHEY, CDR2 SVGEGT. Unmatched junction bases numbered 5, after V lost 0 bases and J lost 5 bases. There are 16 residues in the CDR3. CDR3 nucleotides: TGTGCCAGCAGTTACTCCAGGACTAGCATTACCGGGGAGCTGTTTTTT. Translation: CASSYSRTSITGELFF.

V gene TRBV3-1 combines with J gene TRBJ2-5, with D possibly called TRBD1 or TRBD2 (6 bases each). Trimming took 0 bases from V and 2 from J, leaving 19 bases between them. CDR3 length: 18 amino acids. CDR1 LGHDT and CDR2 YNNKEL come from the germline V gene (reference sequence). The CDR3 loop reads CASSQDTDIGGQQETQYF. The CDR3 nucleotides read TGTGCCAGCAGCCAAGATACAGATATTGGGGGGCAGCAAGAGACCCAGTACTTC.

This clonotype has more than one count but fewer than ten. V usage is TRBV2 and J usage is TRBJ1-1, with D unclear. Trimming took off 3 bases at V and 0 bases at J, with 5 bases between the two ends. The germline CDR1 and CDR2 sequences are SNHLY and FYNNEI. This CDR3 spans 13 amino acids. This chain's CDR3 is CASSDGMNTEAFF. CDR3 sequence (DNA): TGTGCCAGCAGTGACGGCATGAACACTGAAGCTTTCTTT.

The V and J genes are TRBV5-5 and TRBJ1-5; possible D gene TRBD1, 6 bases. The germline CDR1 and CDR2 sequences are SGHKS and YYEKEE (reference sequence). CDR3 length equals 16 residues. The V end lost 4 bases, the J end lost 1 base, and 15 bases lay between the germline ends. CDR3 protein: CASSGGAFLSNQPQHF. The CDR3 region has the DNA TGTGCCAGCAGCGGGGGCGCTTTTCTGAGCAATCAGCCCCAGCATTTT.

The rearrangement joins TRBV27 to TRBJ2-3; weak D call: TRBD2 (5 bases). This CDR3 is built from 17 residues. Between the trimmed V and J ends, which lost 5 bases and 4 bases, there was a span of 22 bases. The germline CDR1 and CDR2 sequences are MNHEY and SMNVEV (reference sequence). In DNA form, the CDR3 reads TGTGCCAGCAGTCAGCACCTGGACTCAACTTCGCCAGATACGCAGTATTTT. Translating gives CASSQHLDSTSPDTQYF.

The chain carries TRBV2 and TRBJ1-5; weak D call: TRBD1 (5 bases). The V gene lost 7 bases and the J gene lost 6 bases, with 19 bases spanning the gap. The CDR3 is 15 amino acids. CDR1 is SNHLY and CDR2 is FYNNEI in the germline V gene. The CDR3 spells CASNLRAGRIQPQHF. The DNA of the CDR3 is TGTGCCAGCAACCTCAGGGCTGGTCGGATTCAGCCCCAGCATTTT.

This clonotype was observed a handful of times. This rearrangement joins TRBV6-5 to TRBJ1-1; a possible D gene is TRBD1 (5 bases). Germline CDR1 is MNHEY and CDR2 is SVGAGI. V was clipped by 9 bases and J by 4 bases, with 12 bases between them. This CDR3 has 12 residues. The CDR3 protein is CARGEASTEAFF. CDR3 nucleotides: TGTGCCAGAGGGGAAGCGAGCACTGAAGCTTTCTTT.

The J gene is TRBJ1-1, the V gene TRBV6-6; no clear D gene. Germline CDR1 is MNHNY and CDR2 is SVGAGI (reference sequence). The CDR3 has 13 residues. The ends were cut back, 7 bases at V and 5 bases at J, with 14 bases in the middle. The CDR3: CASTVPGRTEAFF. CDR3 DNA sequence: TGTGCCAGCACCGTACCCGGGCGGACTGAAGCTTTCTTT.

This CDR3 reads CASSQPRQMNTEAFF. The CDR3 DNA follows: TGTGCCAGCAGCCAACCACGACAGATGAACACTGAAGCTTTCTTT. The V call is TRBV4-2, the J call TRBJ1-1; D may be TRBD1 (5 bases). Germline V gene lookup returns CDR1 LGHNA and CDR2 YNFKEQ. The CDR3 extends over 15 amino acids. The ends were cut back, 2 bases at V and 0 bases at J, with 10 bases in the middle.

The chain employs TRBV9 and TRBJ2-5; 13 positions agree with TRBD2. From germline, CDR1 is SGDLS and CDR2 YYNGEE. V lost 4 bases to trimming and J lost 11 bases; unmatched junction nucleotides: 11. There are 15 residues in the CDR3. The CDR3 region has the DNA TGTGCCAGCAGCTTCCGGACTAGCGGGGGCGATGAGCAGTACTTC. This sequence encodes CASSFRTSGGDEQYF.